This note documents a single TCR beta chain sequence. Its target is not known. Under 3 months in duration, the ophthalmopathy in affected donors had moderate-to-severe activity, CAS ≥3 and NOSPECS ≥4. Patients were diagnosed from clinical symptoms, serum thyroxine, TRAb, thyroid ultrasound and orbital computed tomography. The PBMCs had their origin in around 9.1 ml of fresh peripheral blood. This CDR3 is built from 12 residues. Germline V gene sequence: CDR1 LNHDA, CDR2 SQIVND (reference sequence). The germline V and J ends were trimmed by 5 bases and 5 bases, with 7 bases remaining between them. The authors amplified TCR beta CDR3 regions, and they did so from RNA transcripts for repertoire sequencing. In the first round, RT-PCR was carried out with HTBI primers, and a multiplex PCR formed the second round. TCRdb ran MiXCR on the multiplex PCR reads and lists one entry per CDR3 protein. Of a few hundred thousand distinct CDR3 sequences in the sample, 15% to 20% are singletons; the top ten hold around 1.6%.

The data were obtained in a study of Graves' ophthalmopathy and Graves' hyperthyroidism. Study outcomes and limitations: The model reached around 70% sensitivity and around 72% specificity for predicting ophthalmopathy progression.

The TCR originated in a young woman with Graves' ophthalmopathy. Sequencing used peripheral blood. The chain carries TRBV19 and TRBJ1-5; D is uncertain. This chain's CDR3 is CASSPGHQPQHF. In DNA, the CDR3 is TGTGCCAGTAGTCCGGGCCATCAGCCCCAGCATTTT.